Following are 20 T cell receptor beta chains from one sample sequenced in a study of OX40 agonist ivuxolimab in advanced cancers. The repertoire was sequenced with immunoSEQ multiplex PCR; TCRdb's copy has only in-frame clones and lacks some. The table lists around 40,000 clones, around 92% of them singletons. The material sequenced was CD4+ or CD8+ T cells sorted from blood, taken in a trial of the OX40 agonist ivuxolimab. Receptors originate from an adult with an advanced solid tumor such as melanoma, head and neck, liver or kidney cancer.

The CDR3 sequence: CASSWVNPNQIGYGYTF. The CDR3 DNA reads as TGTGCCAGTAGTTGGGTAAATCCAAATCAAATTGGCTATGGCTACACCTTC. The V call is TRBV19, the J call TRBJ1-2; D ambiguous. The ends were cut back, 5 bases at V and 4 bases at J, with 23 bases in the middle. The CDR3 runs 17 residues. Looked up from germline, CDR1 is LNHDA and CDR2 is SQIVND (reference sequence).

This clone was detected only once. The J gene is TRBJ2-7, the V gene TRBV27; D unclear. Trimming pared 7 bases from V and 5 bases from J, leaving 15 bases between. The CDR3 runs to 13 residues. Germline V gives CDR1 MNHEY, CDR2 SMNVEV (reference sequence). Here the CDR3 reads CASITPGWDEQYF. CDR3 coding DNA: TGTGCCAGCATCACCCCCGGTTGGGACGAGCAGTACTTC.

The rearrangement uses TRBV2 and TRBJ2-5; 12 bases align to TRBD2. Per germline, CDR1 SNHLY and CDR2 FYNNEI. The V gene end was trimmed by 6 bases and the J gene end by 5 bases; junction bases not matched to a gene: 4. CDR3 length equals 14 residues. The CDR3 protein is CASRGLAGWETQYF. Written as DNA, the CDR3 is TGTGCCAGCAGAGGACTAGCGGGGTGGGAGACCCAGTACTTC. The complete variable domain, with remaining parts taken from reference TRBV2 and TRBJ2-5, reads EPEVTQTPSHQVTQMGQEVILRCVPISNHLYFYWYRQILGQKVEFLVSFYNNEISEKSEIFDDQFSVERPDGSNFTLKIRSTKLEDSAMYFCASRGLAGWETQYFGPGTRLLVL.

This clone was seen a single time. The chain uses TRBV5-6 and TRBJ2-5; D not resolved. V was pared by 2 bases and J by 0 bases, with 11 bases between. Germline CDR1 SGHDT, CDR2 YYEEEE. The CDR3 runs 15 residues. CDR3 protein: CASSFRSNYQETQYF. In DNA form, the CDR3 reads TGTGCCAGCAGCTTTCGGTCCAATTACCAAGAGACCCAGTACTTC.

The chain combines TRBV12-1 with TRBJ1-3. TRBV12-1 is an annotated pseudogene. CDR3 length equals 15 residues. The DNA for the CDR3 is TGTGCCAGCAGCTTAGGCCCGCCGTCTGGAAACACCATATATTTT. Translation gives CASSLGPPSGNTIYF.

The V call is TRBV1, the J call TRBJ1-5; the D call TRBD1 from the table was never checked on the DNA. TRBV1 is flagged as a pseudogene. The CDR3 consists of 18 residues. The CDR3 region has the DNA TGCACCAGCAGCCAAGAGTTCTGGGACAGGGGGTGCAATCAGCCCCAGCATTTT. Translation: CTSSQEFWDRGCNQPQHF.

The sample holds one count of this clone. V usage is TRBV27 and J usage is TRBJ2-7, with 16 bases identical to TRBD2. The germline gives CDR1 MNHEY, CDR2 SMNVEV (reference sequence). Trimming at V came to 3 bases and at J to 9 bases, leaving 2 bases not matched to a gene. The CDR3 length is 14 residues. The CDR3 loop is CASSFGTSGRAQYF. The CDR3 region has the DNA TGTGCCAGCAGTTTTGGGACTAGCGGGAGGGCGCAGTACTTC.

The chain carries TRBV6-1 and TRBJ2-2, with unresolved D. Germline CDR1 MNHNS, CDR2 SASEGT. V was pared by 10 bases and J by 5 bases, with 5 bases between. This CDR3 comprises 10 residues. The CDR3 spells CATRTGELFF. CDR3 bases: TGTGCCACCCGGACCGGGGAGCTGTTTTTT.

The chain employs TRBV7-9 and TRBJ2-7; D gene ambiguous. The V end was cut by 2 bases, the J end by 4 bases, with 18 bases between. This CDR3 region has 16 residues. Germline CDR1 is SEHNR and CDR2 is FQNEAQ (reference sequence). The CDR3 sequence: CASSLTSGQSLYEQYF. CDR3 bases: TGTGCCAGCAGCTTAACATCCGGGCAGAGCCTTTACGAGCAGTACTTC.

The chain joins TRBV2 to TRBJ2-2, with D possibly TRBD2 on 6 matching bases. Germline assignment: CDR1 SNHLY and CDR2 FYNNEI. Trimming took off 6 bases at V and 0 bases at J, with 11 bases between the two ends. The CDR3 totals 15 residues. CDR3 residues: CASRISGPNTGELFF. DNA for the CDR3: TGTGCCAGCAGGATAAGCGGGCCGAACACCGGGGAGCTGTTTTTT. The entire variable domain, with the rest obtained from reference TRBV2 and TRBJ2-2, is as follows: EPEVTQTPSHQVTQMGQEVILRCVPISNHLYFYWYRQILGQKVEFLVSFYNNEISEKSEIFDDQFSVERPDGSNFTLKIRSTKLEDSAMYFCASRISGPNTGELFFGEGSRLTVL.

The J gene is TRBJ1-1, the V gene TRBV27; no clear D. CDR1 is MNHEY and CDR2 is SMNVEV in the germline V gene (reference sequence). This CDR3 has 16 amino acids. V lost 2 bases and J 5 bases, leaving 18 bases between the germline ends. The CDR3 loop reads CASSLSSQPLRTEAFF. CDR3 DNA sequence: TGTGCCAGCAGTTTAAGTAGTCAGCCCCTTCGGACTGAAGCTTTCTTT.

This chain joins TRBV19 and TRBJ2-5, with unresolved D. Germline CDR1 LNHDA, CDR2 SQIVND (reference sequence). CDR3 length equals 14 residues. Trimming pared 1 base from V and 2 bases from J, leaving 8 bases between. The CDR3 spells CASSIGVLQETQYF. The CDR3 DNA is TGTGCCAGTAGTATAGGGGTATTGCAAGAGACCCAGTACTTC. The full variable domain, completed using reference TRBV19 and TRBJ2-5, is DGGITQSPKYLFRKEGQNVTLSCEQNLNHDAMYWYRQDPGQGLRLIYYSQIVNDFQKGDIAEGYSVSREKKESFPLTVTSAQKNPTAFYLCASSIGVLQETQYFGPGTRLLVL.

The chain links TRBV28 to TRBJ2-2; no clear D gene. The CDR3 runs 14 residues. V was pared by 0 bases and J by 3 bases, with 5 bases between. The V gene's germline CDR1 is MDHEN and CDR2 SYDVKM. In DNA, the CDR3 is TGTGCCAGCAGTTTATGGTCAGACACCGGGGAGCTGTTTTTT. This translates into CASSLWSDTGELFF.

This rearrangement joins TRBV19 to TRBJ2-1; 7 bases map to TRBD2. There are 16 residues in the CDR3. The junction had 10 bases not matched to a gene; V was cut back by 4 bases and J by 4 bases. Germline loops: CDR1 LNHDA, CDR2 SQIVND (reference sequence). CDR3 residues: CASSNHPGLRYNEQFF. DNA of the CDR3: TGTGCCAGTAGTAATCATCCGGGACTACGTTACAATGAGCAGTTCTTC.

The chain recombines TRBV28 with TRBJ1-1; tentatively, D is TRBD1 (6 bases). Trimming removed 2 bases at V and 5 bases at J, with 12 bases between. The CDR3 extends over 14 amino acids. Germline V lookup: CDR1 MDHEN, CDR2 SYDVKM. The CDR3 nucleotides read TGTGCCAGCAGTTTAGGGGGGGGCGGAACTGAAGCTTTCTTT. Translating it yields CASSLGGGGTEAFF. The full variable domain, completed using reference TRBV28 and TRBJ1-1, is DVKVTQSSRYLVKRTGEKVFLECVQDMDHENMFWYRQDPGLGLRLIYFSYDVKMKEKGDIPEGYSVSREKKERFSLILESASTNQTSMYLCASSLGGGGTEAFFGQGTRLTVV.

The chain has TRBV7-6 and TRBJ2-3; 10 nucleotides line up with TRBD2. Trimming cost V 5 bases and J 5 bases; bases outside gene matches: 7. The CDR3 sequence is 15 residues long. CDR1 and CDR2 from the germline V gene are SGHVS and FNYEAQ. CDR3 loop: CASSQSGREEDTQYF. CDR3 in DNA: TGTGCCAGCAGCCAAAGCGGGAGGGAGGAAGATACGCAGTATTTT.

The rearrangement uses TRBV5-6 and TRBJ1-3; D not resolved. This CDR3 is 17 amino acids long. V gave up 0 bases and J gave up 0 bases, with 13 bases separating them. Germline loops: CDR1 SGHDT, CDR2 YYEEEE. The CDR3 protein is CASSLGATGNSGNTIYF. The CDR3 bases are TGTGCCAGCAGCTTGGGGGCCACTGGAAACTCTGGAAACACCATATATTTT.

This clone has a single count. V and J are TRBV19 and TRBJ2-3; either TRBD1 or TRBD2 may supply D (5 bases each). V was shortened by 9 bases and J by 2 bases, with 15 bases between the two germline ends. The germline V gene encodes CDR1 LNHDA and CDR2 SQIVND (reference sequence). CDR3 length equals 14 residues. CDR3 sequence: CASPGDRYTDTQYF. In DNA, the CDR3 is TGTGCCAGCCCTGGGGACCGATACACAGATACGCAGTATTTT.

This clone was counted a few times. This rearrangement joins TRBV11-2 to TRBJ2-7; D gene ambiguous. CDR1 SGHAT and CDR2 FQNNGV come from the germline V gene. This CDR3 comprises 12 residues. V was shortened by 0 bases and J by 6 bases, with 6 bases between the two germline ends. CDR3 bases: TGTGCCAGCAGCTTAGAGGCTGGCGAGCAGTACTTC. Translation gives CASSLEAGEQYF. Looking up the rest from reference TRBV11-2 and TRBJ2-7 gives the full variable domain: EAGVAQSPRYKIIEKRQSVAFWCNPISGHATLYWYQQILGQGPKLLIQFQNNGVVDDSQLPKDRFSAERLKGVDSTLKIQPAKLEDSAVYLCASSLEAGEQYFGPGTRLTVT.

This chain connects TRBV5-6 to TRBJ1-1; D is perhaps TRBD1 (6 bases). V gave up 4 bases and J gave up 0 bases, with 13 bases separating them. Germline values: CDR1 SGHDT, CDR2 YYEEEE. The CDR3 is made up of 15 amino acids. Here the CDR3 DNA reads TGTGCCAGCAGCCAGGACAGCCATCTGAACACTGAAGCTTTCTTT. Residues: CASSQDSHLNTEAFF.